The clone carrying this T cell receptor (beta chain) was detected only a few times. Trimming pared 8 bases from V and 4 bases from J, leaving 9 bases between. CDR1 and CDR2 (germline): SGHTA, FQGTGA. This CDR3 comprises 11 residues. The PCR made use of 60 Vbeta and 13 Jbeta primers. Assay: immunoSEQ multiplex PCR; the TCRdb copy retains only in-frame clones and omits some. Of about 150,000 clones in the sample, 79% were seen once. These data come from a study of cytomegalovirus exposure and HLA in healthy donors. This chain connects TRBV7-3 to TRBJ2-7; tentative D call: TRBD1 (5 bases). Sequencing input: PBMCs. This receptor was obtained from a woman aged 40 to 55 in good health and CMV-seropositive. The CDR3 coding sequence is TGTGCCAGCCCCAGGGTTTACGAGCAGTACTTC. Its translation is CASPRVYEQYF.